Listed below are T cell receptor beta chains from one sample, sequenced in a study of blood T cell repertoires in COVID-19. Method: immunoSEQ multiplex PCR; TCRdb's copy keeps in-frame clones and lacks some. Among a few hundred thousand clones listed, around 87% were seen once. The sample comprised peripheral blood. Every receptor here comes from a woman in her 30s with COVID-19, enrolled during active disease. Each CDR3 is given with its conserved first and last residue. A D gene is named only where the DNA matches it firmly. Some rows mark clone size as missing; the rest say once, few, many or name a class of expanded clone.

d_gene: -
j_gene: TRBJ2-7
abundance: -
v_gene: TRBV21-1
CDR3aa: CASGDRVFYEQYF
CDR3nt: TGTGCCAGCGGGGACAGGGTATTTTACGAGCAGTACTTC

d_gene: TRBD1
j_gene: TRBJ1-5
abundance: few
v_gene: TRBV6-2/TRBV6-3
CDR3aa: CASSYGPGQLYQPQHF
CDR3nt: TGTGCCAGCAGTTACGGCCCGGGACAGTTGTACCAGCCCCAGCATTTT

d_gene: TRBD1
j_gene: TRBJ1-1
abundance: -
v_gene: TRBV29-1
CDR3aa: CSAYRGLGTEAFF
CDR3nt: TGCAGCGCTTACAGGGGGCTGGGAACTGAAGCTTTCTTT

d_gene: TRBD1
j_gene: TRBJ1-3
abundance: few
v_gene: TRBV29-1
CDR3aa: CSAQGASGNTIYF
CDR3nt: TGCAGCGCACAGGGGGCTAGTGGAAACACCATATATTTT

d_gene: TRBD1
j_gene: TRBJ2-7
abundance: -
v_gene: TRBV2
CDR3aa: CASSAGTGGYEQYF
CDR3nt: TGTGCCAGCAGTGCCGGGACAGGGGGCTACGAGCAGTACTTC

d_gene: -
j_gene: TRBJ2-3
abundance: -
v_gene: TRBV6-1
CDR3aa: CASSEAPGSTDTQYF
CDR3nt: TGTGCCAGCAGTGAAGCGCCAGGGAGCACAGATACGCAGTATTTT

d_gene: -
j_gene: TRBJ2-3
abundance: -
v_gene: TRBV11-2
CDR3aa: CASSLDASSTDTQYF
CDR3nt: TGTGCCAGCAGCTTAGACGCGTCTAGCACAGATACGCAGTATTTT

d_gene: TRBD1
j_gene: TRBJ1-6
abundance: few
v_gene: TRBV6-5
CDR3aa: CASSSSFQGDMALHF
CDR3nt: TGTGCCAGCAGTTCCTCCTTCCAGGGGGATATGGCCCTCCACTTT

d_gene: TRBD2
j_gene: TRBJ2-7
abundance: -
v_gene: TRBV27
CDR3aa: CASKGRAPYEQYF
CDR3nt: TGTGCCAGCAAAGGGAGGGCCCCCTACGAGCAGTACTTC

d_gene: TRBD2
j_gene: TRBJ2-3
abundance: -
v_gene: TRBV25-1
CDR3aa: CASSGQGTSGITDTQYF
CDR3nt: TGTGCCAGCAGTGGGCAGGGGACTAGCGGGATTACAGATACGCAGTATTTT

d_gene: TRBD1
j_gene: TRBJ2-5
abundance: -
v_gene: TRBV5-4
CDR3aa: CASSGRTGDETQYF
CDR3nt: TGTGCCAGCAGCGGGAGGACAGGGGACGAGACCCAGTACTTC

d_gene: TRBD2
j_gene: TRBJ2-1
abundance: -
v_gene: TRBV19
CDR3aa: CASSTLAGGYNEQFF
CDR3nt: TGTGCCAGTAGTACTCTAGCGGGAGGCTACAATGAGCAGTTCTTC

d_gene: -
j_gene: TRBJ1-1
abundance: -
v_gene: TRBV5-1
CDR3aa: CASSPLGGTEAFF
CDR3nt: TGCGCCAGCAGCCCCCTAGGAGGCACTGAAGCTTTCTTT

d_gene: TRBD1
j_gene: TRBJ2-7
abundance: -
v_gene: TRBV28
CDR3aa: CASIPDRGPSYEQYF
CDR3nt: TGTGCCAGCATCCCGGACAGGGGGCCTTCCTACGAGCAGTACTTC

d_gene: -
j_gene: TRBJ1-6
abundance: -
v_gene: TRBV27
CDR3aa: CASTSLYNSPLHF
CDR3nt: TGTGCCAGCACCTCCCTCTATAATTCACCCCTCCACTTT

d_gene: TRBD1
j_gene: TRBJ1-5
abundance: -
v_gene: TRBV5-3
CDR3aa: CARSTFRRDRYSNQPQHF
CDR3nt: TGTGCCAGAAGCACCTTCCGGAGGGACAGATATAGCAATCAGCCCCAGCATTTT

d_gene: -
j_gene: TRBJ2-3
abundance: -
v_gene: TRBV6-5
CDR3aa: CASSLLGESGDTQYF
CDR3nt: TGTGCCAGCAGTCTCCTTGGGGAGTCGGGAGATACGCAGTATTTT

d_gene: -
j_gene: TRBJ1-6
abundance: -
v_gene: TRBV6-5
CDR3aa: CASSSLSGFNSPLHF
CDR3nt: TGTGCCAGCAGTTCCCTTTCGGGGTTTAATTCACCCCTCCACTTT

d_gene: -
j_gene: TRBJ2-7
abundance: -
v_gene: TRBV2
CDR3aa: CASSLLYEQYF
CDR3nt: TGTGCCAGCAGTCTCCTCTACGAGCAGTACTTC

d_gene: -
j_gene: TRBJ2-5
abundance: -
v_gene: TRBV7-9
CDR3aa: CASVRDSQETQYF
CDR3nt: TGTGCCAGCGTACGGGACTCTCAAGAGACCCAGTACTTC

d_gene: TRBD1
j_gene: TRBJ2-7
abundance: -
v_gene: TRBV5-6
CDR3aa: CASSRTGSYEQYF
CDR3nt: TGTGCCAGCAGTCGGACAGGCTCCTACGAGCAGTACTTC

d_gene: -
j_gene: TRBJ1-4
abundance: few
v_gene: TRBV28
CDR3aa: CASSWGLNEKLFF
CDR3nt: TGTGCCAGCAGTTGGGGGCTTAATGAAAAACTGTTTTTT

d_gene: TRBD1
j_gene: TRBJ2-6
abundance: -
v_gene: TRBV6-5
CDR3aa: CASKGGSSGANVLTF
CDR3nt: TGTGCCAGCAAAGGGGGCAGCTCTGGGGCCAACGTCCTGACTTTC

d_gene: TRBD1
j_gene: TRBJ1-2
abundance: -
v_gene: TRBV24-1
CDR3aa: CATSDRTGDYGYTF
CDR3nt: TGTGCCACCAGTGATCGGACAGGGGACTATGGCTACACCTTC

d_gene: -
j_gene: TRBJ2-2
abundance: -
v_gene: TRBV6-4
CDR3aa: CASSDGTNTGELFF
CDR3nt: TGTGCCAGCAGTGACGGGACTAACACCGGGGAGCTGTTTTTT

d_gene: -
j_gene: TRBJ2-7
abundance: -
v_gene: TRBV19
CDR3aa: CASSNRDKAYEQYF
CDR3nt: TGTGCCAGTAGTAACCGGGACAAGGCCTACGAGCAGTACTTC

d_gene: -
j_gene: TRBJ2-1
abundance: once
v_gene: TRBV29-1
CDR3aa: CSGIGLAHEQFF
CDR3nt: TGCAGCGGGATTGGGTTAGCCCATGAGCAGTTCTTC

d_gene: -
j_gene: TRBJ1-2
abundance: once
v_gene: TRBV27
CDR3aa: CASSLYGSYGYTF
CDR3nt: TGTGCCAGCAGTTTGTATGGGAGCTATGGCTACACCTTC

d_gene: -
j_gene: TRBJ1-5
abundance: -
v_gene: TRBV4-3
CDR3aa: CASSQELGIRGQPQHF
CDR3nt: TGCGCCAGCAGCCAAGAGCTAGGGATCCGGGGACAGCCCCAGCATTTT

d_gene: -
j_gene: TRBJ2-2
abundance: -
v_gene: TRBV29-1
CDR3aa: CSVLKGVVGTGELFF
CDR3nt: TGCAGCGTGCTAAAAGGAGTAGTAGGCACCGGGGAGCTGTTTTTT

d_gene: TRBD2
j_gene: TRBJ2-7
abundance: -
v_gene: TRBV28
CDR3aa: CASSFAGGGSYEQYF
CDR3nt: TGTGCCAGCAGTTTTGCGGGAGGAGGGTCCTACGAGCAGTACTTC

d_gene: -
j_gene: TRBJ1-5
abundance: -
v_gene: TRBV20-1
CDR3aa: CSAGGHPYSNQPQHF
CDR3nt: TGCAGTGCTGGTGGACACCCCTATAGCAATCAGCCCCAGCATTTT

d_gene: -
j_gene: TRBJ1-6
abundance: -
v_gene: TRBV27
CDR3aa: CASSPGHGFVPLHF
CDR3nt: TGTGCCAGCAGTCCGGGACATGGGTTTGTTCCCCTCCACTTT

d_gene: -
j_gene: TRBJ1-4
abundance: -
v_gene: TRBV30
CDR3aa: CAWSLQGWGEKLFF
CDR3nt: TGTGCCTGGAGTTTACAGGGTTGGGGGGAAAAACTGTTTTTT

d_gene: -
j_gene: TRBJ1-5
abundance: -
v_gene: TRBV2
CDR3aa: CASSELAGNQPQHF
CDR3nt: TGTGCCAGCAGTGAGTTGGCGGGAAATCAGCCCCAGCATTTT

d_gene: -
j_gene: TRBJ1-5
abundance: -
v_gene: TRBV27
CDR3aa: CASSLEGFSNQPQHF
CDR3nt: TGTGCCAGCAGTTTGGAGGGGTTTAGCAATCAGCCCCAGCATTTT

d_gene: -
j_gene: TRBJ2-5
abundance: -
v_gene: TRBV5-4
CDR3aa: CASSLEVPGQETQYF
CDR3nt: TGTGCCAGCAGCTTGGAGGTCCCGGGACAAGAGACCCAGTACTTC

d_gene: -
j_gene: TRBJ1-4
abundance: -
v_gene: TRBV7-6
CDR3aa: CASSLGSGVTEKLFF
CDR3nt: TGTGCCAGCAGCTTAGGGTCGGGGGTTACGGAAAAACTGTTTTTT

d_gene: TRBD2
j_gene: TRBJ2-5
abundance: -
v_gene: TRBV13
CDR3aa: CASSLGLAGETQYF
CDR3nt: TGTGCCAGCAGCTTAGGACTAGCGGGAGAGACCCAGTACTTC

d_gene: TRBD2
j_gene: TRBJ2-3
abundance: -
v_gene: TRBV10-3
CDR3aa: CAIGTGGVADTQYF
CDR3nt: TGTGCCATCGGAACGGGAGGTGTGGCAGATACGCAGTATTTT

d_gene: TRBD1
j_gene: TRBJ1-1
abundance: -
v_gene: TRBV5-1
CDR3aa: CASSLRGQTNTEAFF
CDR3nt: TGCGCCAGCAGCTTGAGGGGACAGACGAACACTGAAGCTTTCTTT

d_gene: -
j_gene: TRBJ1-6
abundance: -
v_gene: TRBV27
CDR3aa: CASSTRRGSPLHF
CDR3nt: TGTGCCAGCAGTACCAGGAGGGGTTCACCCCTCCACTTT

d_gene: TRBD1
j_gene: TRBJ1-2
abundance: -
v_gene: TRBV12-3/TRBV12-4
CDR3aa: CASSWDRGSGYTF
CDR3nt: TGTGCCAGCAGTTGGGACAGGGGTTCGGGCTACACCTTC

d_gene: TRBD1
j_gene: TRBJ1-2
abundance: -
v_gene: TRBV5-1
CDR3aa: CASSSTGGAWGYTF
CDR3nt: TGCGCCAGCAGCTCGACAGGGGGCGCCTGGGGCTACACCTTC

d_gene: -
j_gene: TRBJ1-5
abundance: few
v_gene: TRBV28
CDR3aa: CASRRGFNQPQHF
CDR3nt: TGTGCCAGCAGGCGGGGGTTCAATCAGCCCCAGCATTTT

d_gene: TRBD1
j_gene: TRBJ1-6
abundance: -
v_gene: TRBV9
CDR3aa: CASSVGQGFSPLHF
CDR3nt: TGTGCCAGCAGCGTAGGACAGGGATTCTCACCCCTCCACTTT

d_gene: TRBD1
j_gene: TRBJ2-7
abundance: few
v_gene: TRBV30
CDR3aa: CAWSLGQASYEQYF
CDR3nt: TGTGCCTGGAGTCTTGGACAGGCCTCCTACGAGCAGTACTTC

d_gene: TRBD2
j_gene: TRBJ2-1
abundance: -
v_gene: TRBV7-9
CDR3aa: CASSTSGRSYNEQFF
CDR3nt: TGTGCCAGCAGCACTAGCGGGAGAAGCTACAATGAGCAGTTCTTC

d_gene: TRBD1
j_gene: TRBJ2-7
abundance: -
v_gene: TRBV6-6
CDR3aa: CASSGRDRGIGYEQYF
CDR3nt: TGTGCCAGCAGTGGAAGGGACAGAGGGATTGGATACGAGCAGTACTTC

d_gene: TRBD1
j_gene: TRBJ2-3
abundance: -
v_gene: TRBV5-1
CDR3aa: CASSTDRGPDTQYF
CDR3nt: TGCGCCAGCAGCACCGACAGGGGACCCGATACGCAGTATTTT

d_gene: -
j_gene: TRBJ1-5
abundance: few
v_gene: TRBV5-4
CDR3aa: CASSLVGGPQHF
CDR3nt: TGTGCCAGCAGCTTGGTCGGAGGGCCCCAGCATTTT

d_gene: TRBD2
j_gene: TRBJ2-7
abundance: -
v_gene: TRBV19
CDR3aa: CASSSLAGGVYEQYF
CDR3nt: TGTGCCAGTAGTAGCCTAGCGGGAGGTGTCTACGAGCAGTACTTC

d_gene: -
j_gene: TRBJ1-2
abundance: -
v_gene: TRBV5-8
CDR3aa: CASSLGQPYGYTF
CDR3nt: TGTGCCAGCAGCTTGGGACAGCCCTATGGCTACACCTTC

d_gene: -
j_gene: TRBJ2-7
abundance: -
v_gene: TRBV25-1
CDR3aa: CASSEMAKGVPGYEQYF
CDR3nt: TGTGCCAGCAGTGAAATGGCAAAGGGGGTCCCGGGGTACGAGCAGTACTTC

d_gene: -
j_gene: TRBJ1-2
abundance: -
v_gene: TRBV7-9
CDR3aa: CASSLDKGDRNSGGYTF
CDR3nt: TGTGCCAGCAGCTTAGACAAAGGCGACAGGAACTCCGGTGGCTACACCTTC

d_gene: -
j_gene: TRBJ1-5
abundance: -
v_gene: TRBV6-5
CDR3aa: CASTYRQEDQPQHF
CDR3nt: TGTGCCAGCACCTACCGACAGGAGGATCAGCCCCAGCATTTT

d_gene: TRBD2
j_gene: TRBJ2-3
abundance: -
v_gene: TRBV10-3
CDR3aa: CAISELAGGGDTQYF
CDR3nt: TGTGCCATCAGTGAACTAGCGGGAGGCGGAGATACGCAGTATTTT

d_gene: -
j_gene: TRBJ2-2
abundance: -
v_gene: TRBV5-5
CDR3aa: CASSLGSTHPGELFF
CDR3nt: TGTGCCAGCAGCTTGGGGAGTACCCATCCGGGGGAGCTGTTTTTT

d_gene: TRBD2
j_gene: TRBJ2-7
abundance: -
v_gene: TRBV11-2
CDR3aa: CASSTGPGGEQYF
CDR3nt: TGTGCCAGCAGCACCGGGCCGGGGGGCGAGCAGTACTTC

d_gene: -
j_gene: TRBJ2-6
abundance: -
v_gene: TRBV5-1
CDR3aa: CASSPGHSGANVLTF
CDR3nt: TGCGCCAGCAGCCCCGGACACTCTGGGGCCAACGTCCTGACTTTC